What follows are 14 T cell receptor beta chains derived from one specimen sequenced in a study of shared clonotypes between healthy human individuals. The table came from immunoSEQ multiplex PCR; TCRdb's copy has only in-frame clones and leaves some out. The table has 2 million to 2.5 million clones, about 90% seen once. The source material was naive CD4+ T cells from PBMCs. Indicated subset: CD45RA+ positively selected. The receptors shown here come from a man aged 18 to 29 in good health. Some clones in this sample may be carry-over from other donors' samples.

The V gene is TRBV29-1, the J gene TRBJ2-3, with no clear D. The CDR3 is made up of 13 amino acids. CDR1 and CDR2 from the germline V gene are SQVTM and ANQGSEA. Trimming pared 8 bases from V and 3 bases from J, leaving 15 bases between. The CDR3 sequence is CSSKGVLTDTQYF. As DNA, the CDR3 is TGCAGCTCCAAAGGAGTACTAACAGATACGCAGTATTTT.

The genes are TRBV5-1 and TRBJ1-4, with TRBD1 as a possible D gene (6 bases). V was pared by 4 bases and J by 4 bases, with 11 bases between. Germline V lookup: CDR1 SGHRS, CDR2 YFSETQ. This CDR3 region has 14 residues. CDR3 region: CASSPGEGNEKLFF. The CDR3 nucleotides are TGCGCCAGCAGCCCAGGGGAAGGTAATGAAAAACTGTTTTTT.

The chain combines TRBV7-2 with TRBJ2-2, with TRBD2 identical over 10 bases. Germline V CDR1 and CDR2: SGHTA, FQGNSA. Losses at the gene ends were 4 bases for V and 3 bases for J; bases not matched to a gene: 5. The CDR3 spans 16 residues. The CDR3 loop reads CASSSRLAGDTGELFF. In DNA, the CDR3 is TGTGCCAGCAGCTCGAGACTAGCGGGTGACACCGGGGAGCTGTTTTTT.

As to this clone: The sample carries other DNA sequences with the same CDR3. This chain joins TRBV9 and TRBJ1-1; D remains ambiguous. Between the trimmed V and J ends, which lost 0 bases and 0 bases, there was a span of 6 bases. The germline gives CDR1 SGDLS, CDR2 YYNGEE. This CDR3 region has 14 residues. The CDR3 region is CASSVAPLNTEAFF. DNA of the CDR3: TGTGCCAGCAGCGTAGCCCCTCTGAACACTGAAGCTTTCTTT.

This clone has a single count. The V call is TRBV4-2, the J call TRBJ2-7; D gene unclear. V gave up 1 base and J gave up 4 bases, with 5 bases separating them. The germline gives CDR1 LGHNA, CDR2 YNFKEQ. The length of the CDR3 is 12 residues. The CDR3 loop is CASSQGQYEQYF. The CDR3 nucleotides read TGTGCCAGCAGCCAAGGCCAGTACGAGCAGTACTTC.

The chain employs TRBV28 and TRBJ2-2, with D uncertain. Per the germline V gene, CDR1 is MDHEN and CDR2 is SYDVKM. The V gene lost 6 bases and the J gene lost 9 bases, with 11 bases spanning the gap. This CDR3 is built from 12 residues. CDR3 nucleotide sequence: TGTGCCAGCAGCCACGACTGGTGGGAGCTGTTTTTT. It specifies CASSHDWWELFF.

The chain links TRBV5-1 to TRBJ1-3, with D perhaps matching TRBD1 (6 bases). This CDR3 is built from 17 residues. Trimming removed 0 bases from V and 0 bases from J, with 13 bases in between. The germline gives CDR1 SGHRS, CDR2 YFSETQ. The CDR3 here is CASSLEQGLISGNTIYF. The DNA for the CDR3 is TGCGCCAGCAGCTTGGAACAGGGACTGATCTCTGGAAACACCATATATTTT.

The chain uses TRBV23-1 and TRBJ2-4; maybe TRBD1 (6 bases). TRBV23-1 is labeled an ORF, and its function is uncertain. The CDR3 sequence is 14 residues long. V lost 3 bases, J lost 1 base, and 7 bases lay in between. The CDR3 DNA follows: TGCGCCAGCAGTCACAGGGGTGCCAAAAACATTCAGTACTTC. Its translation: CASSHRGAKNIQYF.

The rearrangement links TRBV10-2 to TRBJ2-3, with D uncertain. CDR1 is WSHSY, CDR2 SAAADI, per germline. V lost 3 bases and J lost 5, with 3 bases in between. The CDR3 covers 11 residues. The CDR3 nucleotides are TGCGCCAGCAGTGAAGGAGATACGCAGTATTTT. This gives the protein CASSEGDTQYF.

V usage is TRBV5-1 and J usage is TRBJ2-2; D gene unclear. CDR3 size: 14 residues. Per the germline V gene, CDR1 is SGHRS and CDR2 is YFSETQ. The V gene lost 3 bases and the J gene lost 1 base, with 7 bases spanning the gap. CDR3 coding DNA: TGCGCCAGCAGCTCGATTAGGAACACCGGGGAGCTGTTTTTT. This codes for CASSSIRNTGELFF.

The rearrangement links TRBV6-1 to TRBJ1-3; TRBD1 is a possible D gene (6 bases). CDR1 is MNHNS and CDR2 is SASEGT in the germline V gene. V lost 1 base, J lost 0 bases, and 10 bases lay in between. The CDR3 contains 16 residues. This chain's CDR3 is CASSEGGAFSGNTIYF. The CDR3 DNA sequence: TGTGCCAGCAGTGAAGGGGGGGCATTCTCTGGAAACACCATATATTTT.

V is TRBV2 and J is TRBJ2-5; D not certain. The V gene's germline CDR1 is SNHLY and CDR2 FYNNEI. The CDR3 is 15 amino acids. With 3 bases removed from V and 6 bases from J, the gap between germline ends came to 17 bases. CDR3: CASSEGYPIVKTQYF. For the CDR3, the DNA is TGTGCCAGCAGTGAGGGCTACCCCATCGTAAAGACCCAGTACTTC.

The V and J genes are TRBV7-9 and TRBJ2-7; 7 positions agree with TRBD1. With 5 bases clipped from V and 6 bases from J, the junction kept 7 bases outside the gene matches. Germline V CDR1 and CDR2: SEHNR, FQNEAQ (reference sequence). This CDR3 contains 13 residues. The CDR3 reads CASSLTWTGEQYF. Here the CDR3 DNA reads TGTGCCAGCAGCCTGACCTGGACAGGCGAGCAGTACTTC.

In the case of this clone: Other DNA sequences in the same sample also yield this CDR3. The chain combines TRBV28 with TRBJ1-1, with no clear D. In germline, CDR1 is MDHEN, CDR2 SYDVKM. The CDR3 has 13 amino acids. Between the trimmed V and J ends, which lost 5 bases and 1 base, there was a span of 8 bases. CDR3 sequence: CASSLYGNTEAFF. CDR3 nucleotides: TGTGCCAGCAGTCTCTACGGGAACACTGAAGCTTTCTTT. Using reference TRBV28 and TRBJ1-1 for the parts outside the CDR3, the full variable domain is DVKVTQSSRYLVKRTGEKVFLECVQDMDHENMFWYRQDPGLGLRLIYFSYDVKMKEKGDIPEGYSVSREKKERFSLILESASTNQTSMYLCASSLYGNTEAFFGQGTRLTVV.